These T cell receptor beta chains were read from a single sample in a study of OX40 agonist ivuxolimab in advanced cancers. Assay: immunoSEQ multiplex PCR; the TCRdb copy retains only in-frame clones and omits some. The sample lists tens of thousands of clones; approximately 90% were seen once. The sequenced sample was CD4+ or CD8+ T cells sorted from blood, obtained in a trial of the OX40 agonist ivuxolimab. The origin of the receptors is an adult with an advanced solid tumor such as melanoma, head and neck, liver or kidney cancer. Both conserved end residues are part of each CDR3. The D gene is left open where the match is weak. Rows give clone size only sometimes, using once, few, many, or a class for an expanded clone.

d_gene	j_gene	v_gene	abundance	len	CDR3nt	CDR3aa
-	TRBJ1-1	TRBV19	-	14	TGTGCCAGTAAAGGTTCCCTCATGAACACTGAAGCTTTCTTT	CASKGSLMNTEAFF
TRBD1	TRBJ2-7	TRBV5-6	-	15	TGTGCCAGCAGCCTTGACAGGGAAAGATCCTACGAGCAGTACTTC	CASSLDRERSYEQYF
TRBD2	TRBJ2-3	TRBV2	-	15	TGTGCCAGCAAACTGGGGCTAGCGGGCACAGATACGCAGTATTTT	CASKLGLAGTDTQYF
TRBD2	TRBJ2-1	TRBV6-4	-	17	TGTGCCAGCAGTGACTCAAGTAGCGGGAGGTATGTCAATGAGCAGTTCTTC	CASSDSSSGRYVNEQFF
-	TRBJ1-2	TRBV14	-	13	TGTGCCAGCAGAAGCGGTCCGGGAGGTGGCTACACCTTC	CASRSGPGGGYTF
-	TRBJ2-7	TRBV28	-	14	TGTGCCAGCAGTTTAAAGTCATACTCCTACGAGCAGTACTTC	CASSLKSYSYEQYF
-	TRBJ1-5	TRBV6-6	-	13	TGTGCCAGCAGTCCTGGCGGGAATCAGCCCCAGCATTTT	CASSPGGNQPQHF
-	TRBJ2-7	TRBV19	-	14	TGTGCCAGTAGTAACGGGCTGCATGTCGCCGAGCAGTACTTC	CASSNGLHVAEQYF
-	TRBJ2-7	TRBV6-1	-	14	TGTGCCAGCAGTACCGCTATTTCGGCGTACGAGCAGTACTTC	CASSTAISAYEQYF
TRBD1	TRBJ1-5	TRBV19	-	14	TGTGCCACCGGGGGACAGAGTAGCAATCAGCCCCAGCATTTT	CATGGQSSNQPQHF
-	TRBJ2-3	TRBV18	once	15	TGTGCCAGCTCGTACAGCTACGAATTCACAGATACGCAGTATTTT	CASSYSYEFTDTQYF
-	TRBJ2-5	TRBV5-1	-	16	TGCGCCAGCAGCTCCGGGGCAGGGTTTTGGGTGGAGACCCAGTACTTC	CASSSGAGFWVETQYF
-	TRBJ2-7	TRBV7-2	-	15	TGTGCCAGCAGCTTATATCCAGGGAGTACCTACGAGCAGTACTTC	CASSLYPGSTYEQYF
TRBD2	TRBJ2-1	TRBV28	-	15	TGTGCCAGCAGCCGACTAGCGGGAGTGGGGAATGAGCAGTTCTTC	CASSRLAGVGNEQFF
TRBD1	TRBJ2-7	TRBV5-5	-	17	TGTGCCAGCAGCTTGGGATCAGGACAGGGGGTTATCTACGAGCAGTACTTC	CASSLGSGQGVIYEQYF
-	TRBJ1-4	TRBV9	-	14	TGTGCCAGCAGTCAGACAGGAACTAATGAAAAACTGTTTTTT	CASSQTGTNEKLFF
-	TRBJ2-4	TRBV5-4	-	15	TGTGCCAGCAGCCCCGGAGGAGGGACCAAAAACATTCAGTACTTC	CASSPGGGTKNIQYF
-	TRBJ2-1	TRBV10-2	-	12	TGCGCCAGCAGTGAGCCTTTCGGAGGGGGCTTCTTC	CASSEPFGGGFF
TRBD2	TRBJ2-1	TRBV7-3	once	15	TGTGCCAGCAGCTTAGGCTTCGCGGGAGGATCTGAGCAGTTCTTC	CASSLGFAGGSEQFF
-	TRBJ1-3	TRBV6-1	-	14	TGTGCCAGCAGTGAAGTCCAGGGGAGAAACACCATATATTTT	CASSEVQGRNTIYF
TRBD2	TRBJ2-1	TRBV5-1	-	16	TGCGCCAGCAGCTTAGGAAATAGCGGGAGTTACAATGAGCAGTTCTTC	CASSLGNSGSYNEQFF
-	TRBJ2-1	TRBV10-3	-	14	TGTGCCATCAGTGTCAGGGATGCGGACAATGAGCAGTTCTTC	CAISVRDADNEQFF
-	TRBJ1-1	TRBV27	-	15	TGTGCCAGCAGTCGGACAGCCGATATGAACACTGAAGCTTTCTTT	CASSRTADMNTEAFF
TRBD2	TRBJ2-2	TRBV5-1	-	19	TGCGCCAGCAGCCACGGGACTAGCGGAAACCGGGGTAACACCGGGGAGCTGTTTTTT	CASSHGTSGNRGNTGELFF
-	TRBJ1-2	TRBV28	-	13	TGTGCCAGCAGCCCTACATGGGGAGTTGGCTACACCTTC	CASSPTWGVGYTF
-	TRBJ1-4	TRBV2	once	15	TGTGCCAGCAGCGCACGACAGGACACTAATGAAAAACTGTTTTTT	CASSARQDTNEKLFF
TRBD1	TRBJ2-1	TRBV29-1	-	15	TGCAGCGTGGGGGAGAGGGGGCTCTCCTACAATGAGCAGTTCTTC	CSVGERGLSYNEQFF
TRBD1	TRBJ2-7	TRBV6-1	-	13	TGTGCCAGCAGCTTGGACAGGGGCTACGAGCAGTACTTC	CASSLDRGYEQYF
TRBD1	TRBJ2-3	TRBV7-2	-	14	TGTGCCAGCACCCGGGGACAGGGCACAGATACGCAGTATTTT	CASTRGQGTDTQYF
TRBD1	TRBJ2-5	TRBV7-9	-	16	TGTGCCAGCAGCTTAGGGCGGACAGGGGGCGCGGAGACCCAGTACTTC	CASSLGRTGGAETQYF
TRBD2	TRBJ2-5	TRBV5-4	-	19	TGTGCCAGCAGCATTGTTGGTCGGAGCCTAGCGGGAGCATCGGGGACCCAGTACTTC	CASSIVGRSLAGASGTQYF
TRBD2	TRBJ2-1	TRBV5-3	-	18	TGTGCCAGAAGCTTTAAGAGGGCTAGCGGGAGAGATTACAATGAGCAGTTCTTC	CARSFKRASGRDYNEQFF
TRBD2	TRBJ2-1	TRBV7-3	-	15	TGTGCCAGCAGCTTATCCGCGGGAGCCTTTGTTGAGCAGTTCTTC	CASSLSAGAFVEQFF
TRBD2	TRBJ2-1	TRBV7-9	-	17	TGTGCCAGCAGCTTAGCGCAAGCGGGAGGGTTCTACAATGAGCAGTTCTTC	CASSLAQAGGFYNEQFF
-	TRBJ2-5	TRBV5-1	-	16	TGCGCCAGCAGCTTGGCCCGGACATTGGGACAAGAGACCCAGTACTTC	CASSLARTLGQETQYF
-	TRBJ2-7	TRBV7-8	-	14	TGTGCCAGCAGCTTACAGGGGTCCAGCTACGAGCAGTACTTC	CASSLQGSSYEQYF
-	TRBJ2-6	TRBV11-2	-	11	TGTGCCAGCAGCCCCAACAACGTCCTGACTTTC	CASSPNNVLTF
-	TRBJ2-5	TRBV10-2	-	12	TGCGCCAGCAGTGACAGGTTGGAGACCCAGTACTTC	CASSDRLETQYF
-	TRBJ1-6	TRBV19	few	14	TGTGCCAGTAGTACGACGGGACAAAATTCACCCCTCCACTTT	CASSTTGQNSPLHF
-	TRBJ1-4	TRBV14	-	14	TGTGCCAGCAGCCAACTATTGACGGGGGAAAAACTGTTTTTT	CASSQLLTGEKLFF
TRBD1	TRBJ1-1	TRBV29-1	few	13	TGCAGCGTTGACGGACAGGGCCACACTGAAGCTTTCTTT	CSVDGQGHTEAFF
-	TRBJ1-4	TRBV7-2	-	15	TGTGCCAGCAGCTTAGATGGGTCTGTAGGTGAAAAACTGTTTTTT	CASSLDGSVGEKLFF
-	TRBJ2-2	TRBV19	-	18	TGTGCCAGTAGTATGAGGTTTCAAGCGCGGCCTCAAACCGGGGAGCTGTTTTTT	CASSMRFQARPQTGELFF
TRBD2	TRBJ2-1	TRBV28	-	11	TGTGCCAGCAGTTCAGCGGGAGAGCAGTTCTTC	CASSSAGEQFF
-	TRBJ2-7	TRBV2	-	13	TGTGCCAGCAGGTGGGACCGTACCTACGAGCAGTACTTC	CASRWDRTYEQYF
-	TRBJ2-7	TRBV6-5	-	14	TGTGCCAGCAGTCCAGACAGGCACGCCTACGAGCAGTACTTC	CASSPDRHAYEQYF
TRBD1	TRBJ1-5	TRBV27	-	14	TGTGCCAGCAGTCTGACAGGGATCAATCAGCCCCAGCATTTT	CASSLTGINQPQHF
-	TRBJ2-2	TRBV19	-	17	TGTGCCAGTAGTACTCCCTATCCCGGGAGCGATACCGGGGAGCTGTTTTTT	CASSTPYPGSDTGELFF
-	TRBJ2-2	TRBV28	-	14	TGTGCCAGCAGTAGGGGGTCGAACACCGGGGAGCTGTTTTTT	CASSRGSNTGELFF
TRBD2	TRBJ2-3	TRBV19	-	15	TGTGCCAGTACCGAGACTAGCGGGAACCAGGATACGCAGTATTTT	CASTETSGNQDTQYF
TRBD2	TRBJ2-1	TRBV10-3	-	15	TGTGCCATTGGCATGGGACTAGCGGAACACAATGAGCAGTTCTTC	CAIGMGLAEHNEQFF
-	TRBJ2-7	TRBV5-6	-	14	TGTGCCAGCAGCCTGGGGACAACTATCTACGAGCAGTACTTC	CASSLGTTIYEQYF
TRBD2	TRBJ2-3	TRBV27	-	15	TGTGCCAGCAGCGGTATAGCGGGAGTGCCAGATACGCAGTATTTT	CASSGIAGVPDTQYF
-	TRBJ1-1	TRBV28	few	12	TGTGCCAGCAGTTTAAGTACCACTGAAGCTTTCTTT	CASSLSTTEAFF
TRBD1	TRBJ1-2	TRBV4-3	-	17	TGCGCCAGCAGCCCTCTACATGTCCGGACAGGGACCTATGGCTACACCTTC	CASSPLHVRTGTYGYTF
TRBD2	TRBJ2-1	TRBV9	few	14	TGTGCCAGCAGCGTAGCTACTAGCGGGAGGGAGCAGTTCTTC	CASSVATSGREQFF
-	TRBJ2-7	TRBV6-5	-	11	TGTGCCAGCAGTGGGACCGGGACGCCTTACTTC	CASSGTGTPYF
TRBD1	TRBJ1-1	TRBV7-9	-	13	TGTGCCAGCAGCTTAGCGGGACAGTCTGAAGCTTTCTTT	CASSLAGQSEAFF
-	TRBJ2-7	TRBV6-4	-	12	TGTGCCAGCAGTGAAGCGGCCTACGAGCAGTACTTC	CASSEAAYEQYF